A selection of T cell receptor beta chains follows, all from one sample in a study of blood T cell repertoires in COVID-19. Assay: immunoSEQ multiplex PCR; the TCRdb copy retains only in-frame clones and omits some. The profile shows around 98,000 clones, about four fifths of them singletons. The sequenced material came from peripheral blood. All receptors come from an older woman with acute or convalescent COVID-19. Both conserved end residues are part of each CDR3. The order of the fields is V gene, D gene, J gene, clone size, CDR3 DNA, CDR3 protein. The D gene is left open where the match is weak. A row's size may be missing; if present it is once, few, many or a size class.

TRBV9	NA	TRBJ1-4	few	TGTGCCAGCAGCCCGAGGCAGGGTGGAACTAATGAAAAACTGTTTTTT	CASSPRQGGTNEKLFF
TRBV5-1	TRBD2	TRBJ2-1	NA	TGCGCCAGCAGCTTCGGCGGGGGGGCCTCCTACAATGAGCAGTTCTTC	CASSFGGGASYNEQFF
TRBV28	TRBD1	TRBJ1-6	NA	TGTGCCAGCAGTTTAATGGACAGGGGGCGACCACCCCTCCACTTT	CASSLMDRGRPPLHF
TRBV12-3/TRBV12-4	NA	TRBJ2-1	NA	TGTGCCAGCAGTTTTTATAGTGAGCAGTTCTTC	CASSFYSEQFF
TRBV2	NA	TRBJ1-1	NA	TGTGCCAGCAGTATTGTCCGCGAAAACACTGAAGCTTTCTTT	CASSIVRENTEAFF
TRBV7-9	NA	TRBJ2-7	NA	TGTGCCAGCAGCTCCGGTGATGGCTACGAGCAGTACTTC	CASSSGDGYEQYF
TRBV7-9	TRBD1	TRBJ1-1	NA	TGTGCCAGCAGCTCCACGGGACAGGGGGTGAACACTGAAGCTTTCTTT	CASSSTGQGVNTEAFF
TRBV2	TRBD2	TRBJ2-7	NA	TGTGCCAGCAGGCCGACTAGCGGAGCCTACGAGCAGTACTTC	CASRPTSGAYEQYF
TRBV6-5	TRBD1	TRBJ2-7	NA	TGTGCCAGCTCGCGGACAGGGGTTTACGAGCAGTACTTC	CASSRTGVYEQYF
TRBV4-3	NA	TRBJ1-2	NA	TGCGCCAGCAGCCAAGAGGGCTTCAACTATGGCTACACCTTC	CASSQEGFNYGYTF
TRBV11-2	NA	TRBJ2-3	NA	TGTGCCAGCGACACCCTCCGGGGCGGGGCCTCAGATACGCAGTATTTT	CASDTLRGGASDTQYF
TRBV30	NA	TRBJ1-5	NA	TGTGCCTGGAGTGTATCTTACAGGGAGAGCCAGCCCCAGCATTTT	CAWSVSYRESQPQHF
TRBV24-1	TRBD2	TRBJ2-1	NA	TGTGCCACCAGTGATCCGGTCACTAGCGGAACCACTTACAATGAGCAGTTCTTC	CATSDPVTSGTTYNEQFF
TRBV4-2	TRBD2	TRBJ2-3	NA	TGTGCCAGCAGCCCAAAGCTGGGCGGGGGGGTTGCAGATACGCAGTATTTT	CASSPKLGGGVADTQYF
TRBV10-2	NA	TRBJ2-5	NA	TGCGCCAGCAGTGAAGGGAGACAAGAGACCCAGTACTTC	CASSEGRQETQYF
TRBV3-1/TRBV3-2	NA	TRBJ1-6	NA	TGTGCCAGCAGCAAGACAGAATATAATTCACCCCTCCACTTT	CASSKTEYNSPLHF
TRBV28	TRBD1	TRBJ2-1	NA	TGTGCCAGCGCCAACCCCCCGGGACAGGGTAACAATGAGCAGTTCTTC	CASANPPGQGNNEQFF
TRBV6-2/TRBV6-3	NA	TRBJ2-1	few	TGTGCCAGCAGTTACTCGCACATAAGTGAGCAGTTCTTC	CASSYSHISEQFF
TRBV20-1	NA	TRBJ1-3	NA	TGCAGTGCTAGTCGCGGGACCTCTGGAAACACCATATATTTT	CSASRGTSGNTIYF
TRBV27	NA	TRBJ1-5	NA	TGTGCCAGCAGTCCATGGGACAAGGGTTCGGAGCAGCCCCAGCATTTT	CASSPWDKGSEQPQHF
TRBV4-2	NA	TRBJ2-1	NA	TGTGCCAGCAGCCAAGAAGGGGGGGACACTCGTCTCAATGAGCAGTTCTTC	CASSQEGGDTRLNEQFF
TRBV28	NA	TRBJ1-1	once	TGTGCCAGCACCATGGATACAGGGAACACTGAAGCTTTCTTT	CASTMDTGNTEAFF
TRBV7-8	NA	TRBJ1-1	NA	TGTGCCAGCAGCTTATCATCAGGGAATGTACACACTGAAGCTTTCTTT	CASSLSSGNVHTEAFF
TRBV7-2	TRBD1	TRBJ1-4	NA	TGTGCCAGCAGCCTAGGGACAGGGCGGGAAAAACTGTTTTTT	CASSLGTGREKLFF
TRBV28	TRBD2	TRBJ2-7	NA	TGTGCCAGCAGTCCCCGACTAGCAGGTGTGGGGCAGTACTTC	CASSPRLAGVGQYF
TRBV5-1	NA	TRBJ1-1	NA	TGCGCCAGCAGCTTAGGACAGACGAACACTGAAGCTTTCTTT	CASSLGQTNTEAFF
TRBV4-2	NA	TRBJ1-2	NA	TGTGCCAGCAGCCAAGAGGTGAGAGCGCTCTACTATGGCTACACCTTC	CASSQEVRALYYGYTF
TRBV28	NA	TRBJ2-6	NA	TGTGCCAGCAGGCCCCTGGCCGGGGCCAACGTCCTGACTTTC	CASRPLAGANVLTF
TRBV5-1	NA	TRBJ1-2	NA	TGCGCCAGCAGCCCGGACATCTATGGCTACACCTTC	CASSPDIYGYTF
TRBV12-5	NA	TRBJ1-5	NA	TGTGCTAGTGGTTCCGATGGACGGGAACGCCCAAGGGAGCAGCCCCAGCATTTT	CASGSDGRERPREQPQHF
TRBV4-3	NA	TRBJ1-4	NA	TGCGCCAGCAGCCAAGACGGGCAGGGTGGGGAAAAACTGTTTTTT	CASSQDGQGGEKLFF
TRBV6-5	NA	TRBJ1-5	NA	TGTGCCAGCAGCCGGGACACTTATAGCAATCAGCCCCAGCATTTT	CASSRDTYSNQPQHF
TRBV19	NA	TRBJ2-1	NA	TGTGCCAGTAGTAGCCAACGAGACTCCTACTCCTACAATGAGCAGTTCTTC	CASSSQRDSYSYNEQFF
TRBV7-9	NA	TRBJ2-7	few	TGTGCCAGCAGCTCCCGTATCTACGAGCAGTACTTC	CASSSRIYEQYF
TRBV5-5	NA	TRBJ1-5	NA	TGTGCCAGCAGCCCTGGGACTTGGATGCACGATCAGCCCCAGCATTTT	CASSPGTWMHDQPQHF
TRBV6-2/TRBV6-3	NA	TRBJ1-5	NA	TGTGCCAGCAGTTACTCTGGGGCCTATCAGCCCCAGCATTTT	CASSYSGAYQPQHF
TRBV2	NA	TRBJ1-5	NA	TGTGCCAGCAGCCCGACTCGAAGCAATCAGCCCCAGCATTTT	CASSPTRSNQPQHF
TRBV6-6	TRBD1	TRBJ2-7	NA	TGTGCCAGCAGTTCATCAACAGGGGGCGAGCAGTACTTC	CASSSSTGGEQYF
TRBV30	NA	TRBJ1-2	NA	TGTGCCTGGAGTGTATTTGGAGTCTCCAGGGCCCTCGGCTACACCTTC	CAWSVFGVSRALGYTF
TRBV5-1	TRBD1	TRBJ1-2	once	TGCGCCAGCAGCTTTCAGGGGGCAAATGGCTACACCTTC	CASSFQGANGYTF
TRBV2	TRBD1	TRBJ1-6	NA	TGTGCCAGCAGGGGCGCGACAGGGTCTTATAATTCACCCCTCCACTTT	CASRGATGSYNSPLHF
TRBV5-1	NA	TRBJ2-5	NA	TGCGCCAGCAGCTTGGTGTCGGAGACCCAGTACTTC	CASSLVSETQYF
TRBV6-5	NA	TRBJ1-1	NA	TGTGCCAGCGAAGGCCGGGTTAACACTGAAGCTTTCTTT	CASEGRVNTEAFF
TRBV5-6	TRBD1	TRBJ1-5	few	TGTGCCAGCAGCTTGGCAGGGGGCGCGAATCAGCCCCAGCATTTT	CASSLAGGANQPQHF
TRBV6-5	NA	TRBJ1-5	NA	TGTGCCAGCAGCCGGGACTATAGAAGCAATCAGCCCCAGCATTTT	CASSRDYRSNQPQHF
TRBV20-1	TRBD1	TRBJ2-7	NA	TGCAGTGCGGGACAGGGGTCCGAGCAGTACTTC	CSAGQGSEQYF
TRBV5-1	TRBD1	TRBJ1-3	NA	TGCGCCAGCAGCTTGGTAGGACAGGGTGGAAACACCATATATTTT	CASSLVGQGGNTIYF
TRBV6-2/TRBV6-3	TRBD2	TRBJ2-5	NA	TGTGCCAGCAGTACCACGGGACTAGCGGGGGGGCGAGGCCAGTACTTC	CASSTTGLAGGRGQYF
TRBV29-1	NA	TRBJ2-5	NA	TGCAGCGTTGAAGAACCCCAGGGTGGGACCCAGTACTTC	CSVEEPQGGTQYF
TRBV7-9	NA	TRBJ2-5	NA	TGTGCCAGCAGCTTACACTCCAGGGCCTTCGTCGAGACCCAGTACTTC	CASSLHSRAFVETQYF
TRBV14	NA	TRBJ1-6	NA	TGTGCCAGCAGCCAAGATCAGCGTTACTCACCCCTCCACTTT	CASSQDQRYSPLHF
TRBV28	TRBD1	TRBJ1-5	NA	TGTGCCAGCAGTTCAACGGGGACAGGGGTTGGGGATCAAGGCTTCTGGCAGCATTTT	CASSSTGTGVGDQGFWQHF
TRBV7-8	NA	TRBJ1-2	NA	TGTGCCAGCAGCTTTTCACAGGCTAACTATGGCTACACCTTC	CASSFSQANYGYTF
TRBV28	NA	TRBJ1-5	NA	TGTGCCAGCAGTATAAATCAGCCCCAGCATTTT	CASSINQPQHF
TRBV3-1/TRBV3-2	NA	TRBJ2-7	NA	TGTGCCAGCAGCCAAGTGGTCAGTCCCTACGAGCAGTACTTC	CASSQVVSPYEQYF